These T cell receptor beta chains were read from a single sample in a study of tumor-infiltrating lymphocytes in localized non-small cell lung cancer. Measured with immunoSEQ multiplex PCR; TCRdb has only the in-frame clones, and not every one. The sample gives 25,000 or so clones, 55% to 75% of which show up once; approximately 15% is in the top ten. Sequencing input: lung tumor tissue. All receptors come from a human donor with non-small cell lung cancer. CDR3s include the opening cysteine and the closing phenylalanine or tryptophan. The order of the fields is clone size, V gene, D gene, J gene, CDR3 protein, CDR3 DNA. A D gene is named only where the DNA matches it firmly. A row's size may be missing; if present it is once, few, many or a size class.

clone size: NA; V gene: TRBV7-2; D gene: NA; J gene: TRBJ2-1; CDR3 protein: CASSSVGVNEQFF; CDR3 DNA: TGTGCCAGCAGCTCCGTGGGGGTCAATGAGCAGTTCTTC
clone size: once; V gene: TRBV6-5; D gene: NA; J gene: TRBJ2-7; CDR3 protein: CASSPRTDTYEQYF; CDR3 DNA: TGTGCCAGCAGCCCTAGGACCGATACCTACGAGCAGTACTTC
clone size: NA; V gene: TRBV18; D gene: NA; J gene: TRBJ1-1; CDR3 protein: CASSPPTVNEAFF; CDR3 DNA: TGTGCCAGCTCACCACCGACGGTTAATGAAGCTTTCTTT
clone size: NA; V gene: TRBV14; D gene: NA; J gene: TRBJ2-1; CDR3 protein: CASSQFDGLNHNEQFF; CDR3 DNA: TGTGCCAGCAGCCAATTCGACGGGCTTAATCACAATGAGCAGTTCTTC
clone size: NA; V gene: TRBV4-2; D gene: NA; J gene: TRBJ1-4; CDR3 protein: CASSQSLQPNEKLFF; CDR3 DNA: TGTGCCAGCAGCCAGAGTCTCCAGCCTAATGAAAAACTGTTTTTT
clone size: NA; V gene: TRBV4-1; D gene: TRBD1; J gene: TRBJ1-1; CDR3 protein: CASRLVGTGYTEAFF; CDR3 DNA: TGCGCCAGCAGGTTGGTCGGGACAGGGTATACTGAAGCTTTCTTT
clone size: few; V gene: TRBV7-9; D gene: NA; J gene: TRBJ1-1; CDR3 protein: CASSPLDGWSTEAFF; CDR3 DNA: TGTGCCAGCAGCCCCCTCGATGGATGGAGCACTGAAGCTTTCTTT
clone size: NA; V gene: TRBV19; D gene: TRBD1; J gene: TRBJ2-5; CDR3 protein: CASSKHRGQGGRQETQYF; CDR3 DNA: TGTGCCAGTAGTAAACACAGGGGGCAGGGTGGACGCCAAGAGACCCAGTACTTC
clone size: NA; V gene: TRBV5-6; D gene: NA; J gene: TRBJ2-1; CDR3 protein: CASALAGNEQFF; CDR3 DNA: TGTGCCAGCGCACTTGCGGGCAATGAGCAGTTCTTC
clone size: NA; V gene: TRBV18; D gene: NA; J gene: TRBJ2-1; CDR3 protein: CASSRDFGEQFF; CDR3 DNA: TGTGCCAGCTCACGGGATTTCGGTGAGCAGTTCTTC
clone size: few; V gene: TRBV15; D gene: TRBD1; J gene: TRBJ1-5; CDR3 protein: CATSQDRGRQPQHF; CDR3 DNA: TGTGCCACCAGTCAGGACAGGGGAAGACAGCCCCAGCATTTT
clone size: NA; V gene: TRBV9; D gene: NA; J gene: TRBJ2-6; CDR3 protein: CASSVGGRMSGANVLTF; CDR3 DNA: TGTGCCAGCAGCGTAGGGGGGAGAATGTCTGGGGCCAACGTCCTGACTTTC
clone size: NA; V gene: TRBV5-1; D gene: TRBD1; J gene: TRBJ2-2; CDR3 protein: CASSQTGGPNGELFF; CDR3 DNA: TGCGCCAGCAGCCAGACAGGGGGCCCTAACGGGGAGCTGTTTTTT
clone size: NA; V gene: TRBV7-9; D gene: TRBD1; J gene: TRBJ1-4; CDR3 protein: CASSLGQPLSTNEKLFF; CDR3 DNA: TGTGCCAGCAGCTTGGGACAGCCCCTTTCAACTAATGAAAAACTGTTTTTT
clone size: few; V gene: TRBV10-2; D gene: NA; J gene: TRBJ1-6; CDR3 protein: CASSESQGFNSPLHF; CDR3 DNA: TGCGCCAGCAGTGAGTCGCAGGGGTTTAATTCACCCCTCCACTTT
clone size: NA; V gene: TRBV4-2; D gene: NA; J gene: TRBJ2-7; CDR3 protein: CASSQDIQVEQYF; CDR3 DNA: TGTGCCAGCAGCCAAGATATTCAGGTCGAGCAGTACTTC
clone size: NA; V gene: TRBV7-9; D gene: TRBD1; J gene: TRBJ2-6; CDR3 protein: CASSFVTGSINGANVLTF; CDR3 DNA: TGTGCCAGCAGCTTCGTGACAGGGAGTATAAATGGGGCCAACGTCCTGACTTTC
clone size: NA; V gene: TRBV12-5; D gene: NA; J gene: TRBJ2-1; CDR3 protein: CASGTGQGNEQFF; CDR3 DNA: TGTGCTAGTGGTACGGGCCAGGGAAATGAGCAGTTCTTC
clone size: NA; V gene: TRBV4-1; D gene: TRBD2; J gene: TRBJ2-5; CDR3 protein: CASSQSGTSGSQETQYF; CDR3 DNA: TGCGCCAGCAGCCAATCCGGGACTAGCGGGAGCCAAGAGACCCAGTACTTC
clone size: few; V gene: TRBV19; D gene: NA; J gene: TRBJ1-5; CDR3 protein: CASSIVLGGNQPQHF; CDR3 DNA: TGTGCCAGTAGTATAGTATTAGGGGGCAATCAGCCCCAGCATTTT
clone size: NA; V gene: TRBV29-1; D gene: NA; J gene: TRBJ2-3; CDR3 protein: CSVVLATDTQYF; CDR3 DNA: TGCAGCGTTGTCCTAGCAACAGATACGCAGTATTTT
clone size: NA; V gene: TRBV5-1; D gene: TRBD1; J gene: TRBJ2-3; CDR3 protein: CASSVGQGQGDTQYF; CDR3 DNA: TGCGCCAGCAGCGTTGGACAGGGTCAGGGGGATACGCAGTATTTT
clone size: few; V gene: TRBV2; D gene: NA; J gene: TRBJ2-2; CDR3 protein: CASSLGFGELFF; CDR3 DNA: TGTGCCAGCAGTCTAGGCTTCGGGGAGCTGTTTTTT
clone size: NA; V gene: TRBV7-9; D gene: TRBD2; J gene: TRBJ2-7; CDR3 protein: CASSSRLAGADSYEQYF; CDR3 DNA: TGTGCCAGCAGCTCCAGACTAGCGGGAGCGGACTCCTACGAGCAGTACTTC
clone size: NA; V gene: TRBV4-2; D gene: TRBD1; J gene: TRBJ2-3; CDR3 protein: CASSQPGQGNTDTQYF; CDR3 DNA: TGTGCCAGCAGCCAGCCGGGACAGGGAAACACAGATACGCAGTATTTT
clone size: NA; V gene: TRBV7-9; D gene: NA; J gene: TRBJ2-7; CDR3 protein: CASSQDSSYEQYF; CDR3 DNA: TGTGCCAGCAGCCAAGACAGCTCCTACGAGCAGTACTTC
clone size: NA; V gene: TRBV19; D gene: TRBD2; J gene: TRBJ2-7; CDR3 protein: CASSMTSGSYEQYF; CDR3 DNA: TGTGCCAGTAGTATGACTAGCGGTTCCTACGAGCAGTACTTC
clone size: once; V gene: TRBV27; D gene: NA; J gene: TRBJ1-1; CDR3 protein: CASSLEGNTEAFF; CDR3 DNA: TGTGCCAGCAGTTTAGAAGGTAACACTGAAGCTTTCTTT
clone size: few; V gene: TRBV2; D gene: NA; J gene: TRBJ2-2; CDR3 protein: CASSELGNTGELFF; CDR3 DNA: TGTGCCAGCAGTGAATTAGGGAACACCGGGGAGCTGTTTTTT
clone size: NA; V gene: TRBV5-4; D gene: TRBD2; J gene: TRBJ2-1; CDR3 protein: CASSFGGLAGQNEQFF; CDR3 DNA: TGTGCCAGCAGCTTCGGGGGACTAGCGGGACAAAATGAGCAGTTCTTC
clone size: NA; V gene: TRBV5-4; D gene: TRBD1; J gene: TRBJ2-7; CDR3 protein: CASSRQGMDEQYF; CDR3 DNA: TGTGCCAGCAGCAGACAGGGTATGGACGAGCAGTACTTC
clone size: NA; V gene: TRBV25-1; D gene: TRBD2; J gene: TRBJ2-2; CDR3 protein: CASSARTSGIGTGELFF; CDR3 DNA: TGTGCCAGCAGTGCTAGGACTAGCGGGATCGGGACCGGGGAGCTGTTTTTT
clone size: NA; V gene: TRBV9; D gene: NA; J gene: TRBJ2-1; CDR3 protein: CASSPRSGSSYNEQFF; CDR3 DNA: TGTGCCAGCAGCCCCCGGTCTGGCAGCTCCTACAATGAGCAGTTCTTC
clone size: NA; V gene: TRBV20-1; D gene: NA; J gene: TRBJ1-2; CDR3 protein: CSARGGYGYTF; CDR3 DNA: TGCAGTGCTAGAGGGGGCTATGGCTACACCTTC
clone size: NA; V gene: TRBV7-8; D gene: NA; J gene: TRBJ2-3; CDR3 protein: CASSLELASSTDTQYF; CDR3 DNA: TGTGCCAGCAGCTTAGAATTAGCGTCTAGCACAGATACGCAGTATTTT
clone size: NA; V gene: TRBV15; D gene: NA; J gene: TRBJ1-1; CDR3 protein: CATSRDRLRGTEAFF; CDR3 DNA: TGTGCCACCAGCAGAGATCGACTGAGGGGCACTGAAGCTTTCTTT
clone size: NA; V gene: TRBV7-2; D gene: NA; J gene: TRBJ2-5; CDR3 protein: CASSLTQQETQYF; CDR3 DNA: TGTGCCAGCAGCTTAACACAACAAGAGACCCAGTACTTC
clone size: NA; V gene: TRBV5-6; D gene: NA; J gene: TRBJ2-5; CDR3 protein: CASSLRGTRKETQYF; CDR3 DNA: TGTGCCAGCAGCTTGCGAGGGACAAGGAAAGAGACCCAGTACTTC
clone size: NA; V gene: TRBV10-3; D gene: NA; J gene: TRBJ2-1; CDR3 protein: CAIKESDYNEQFF; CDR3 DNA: TGTGCCATCAAAGAATCGGACTACAATGAGCAGTTCTTC
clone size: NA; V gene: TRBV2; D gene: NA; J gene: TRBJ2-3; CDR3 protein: CASSEGRLVTDTQYF; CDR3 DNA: TGTGCCAGCAGTGAAGGGCGACTCGTCACAGATACGCAGTATTTT
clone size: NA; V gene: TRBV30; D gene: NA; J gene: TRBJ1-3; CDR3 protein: CAWSPLGSSSGNTIYF; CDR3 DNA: TGTGCCTGGAGTCCCCTTGGTTCAAGCTCTGGAAACACCATATATTTT
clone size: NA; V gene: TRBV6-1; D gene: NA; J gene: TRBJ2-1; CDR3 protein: CASSSWRGQFF; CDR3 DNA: TGTGCCAGCAGCTCGTGGAGGGGGCAGTTCTTC
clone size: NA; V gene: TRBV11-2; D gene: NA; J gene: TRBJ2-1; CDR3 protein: CASSSLFSSYNEQFF; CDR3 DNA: TGTGCCAGCAGCTCCCTCTTTAGCTCCTACAATGAGCAGTTCTTC
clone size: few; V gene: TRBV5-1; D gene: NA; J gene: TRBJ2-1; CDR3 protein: CASSGTANEQFF; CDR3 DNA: TGCGCCAGCAGCGGGACTGCCAATGAGCAGTTCTTC
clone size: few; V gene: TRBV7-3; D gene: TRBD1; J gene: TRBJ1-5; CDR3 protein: CASTHIGTGGCQPQHF; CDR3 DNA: TGTGCCAGCACCCATATTGGGACAGGAGGATGTCAGCCCCAGCATTTT
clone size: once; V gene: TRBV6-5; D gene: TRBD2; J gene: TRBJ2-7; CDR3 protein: CASSSGTSGSYEQYF; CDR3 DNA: TGTGCCAGCAGTTCCGGGACTAGCGGGAGTTACGAGCAGTACTTC
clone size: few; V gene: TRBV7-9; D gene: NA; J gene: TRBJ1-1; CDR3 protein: CASSPPGGDTEAFF; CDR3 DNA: TGTGCCAGCAGCCCCCCGGGAGGGGACACTGAAGCTTTCTTT
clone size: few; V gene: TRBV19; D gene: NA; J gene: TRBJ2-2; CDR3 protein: CASRDEGGTGELFF; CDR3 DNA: TGTGCCAGTAGGGACGAGGGGGGAACCGGGGAGCTGTTTTTT
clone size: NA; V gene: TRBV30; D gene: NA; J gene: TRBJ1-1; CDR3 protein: CAWRRQVRSEAFF; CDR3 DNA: TGTGCCTGGAGGAGACAGGTGAGGTCTGAAGCTTTCTTT
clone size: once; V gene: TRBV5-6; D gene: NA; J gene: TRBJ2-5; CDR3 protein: CASSLYQETQYF; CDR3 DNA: TGTGCCAGCAGCCTATACCAAGAGACCCAGTACTTC
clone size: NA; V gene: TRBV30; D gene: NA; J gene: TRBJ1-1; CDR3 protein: CAWSVDPTIYTEAFF; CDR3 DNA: TGTGCCTGGAGTGTAGATCCGACCATTTACACTGAAGCTTTCTTT
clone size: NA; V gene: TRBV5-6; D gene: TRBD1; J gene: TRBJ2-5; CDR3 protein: CASSRQGQETQYF; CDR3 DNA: TGTGCCAGCAGCCGACAGGGGCAAGAGACCCAGTACTTC
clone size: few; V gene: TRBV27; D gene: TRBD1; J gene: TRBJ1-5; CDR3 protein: CASSLRDSSNQPQHF; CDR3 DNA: TGTGCCAGCAGTTTACGGGACAGTAGCAATCAGCCCCAGCATTTT
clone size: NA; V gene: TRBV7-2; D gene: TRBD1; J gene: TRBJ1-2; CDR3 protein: CASSLGTGVGYTF; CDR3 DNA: TGTGCCAGCAGTCTAGGGACAGGGGTCGGCTACACCTTC
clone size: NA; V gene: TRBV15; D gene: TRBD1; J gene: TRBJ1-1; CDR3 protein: CATSRVGQGKAFF; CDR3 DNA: TGTGCCACCAGCAGAGTTGGACAGGGGAAAGCTTTCTTT